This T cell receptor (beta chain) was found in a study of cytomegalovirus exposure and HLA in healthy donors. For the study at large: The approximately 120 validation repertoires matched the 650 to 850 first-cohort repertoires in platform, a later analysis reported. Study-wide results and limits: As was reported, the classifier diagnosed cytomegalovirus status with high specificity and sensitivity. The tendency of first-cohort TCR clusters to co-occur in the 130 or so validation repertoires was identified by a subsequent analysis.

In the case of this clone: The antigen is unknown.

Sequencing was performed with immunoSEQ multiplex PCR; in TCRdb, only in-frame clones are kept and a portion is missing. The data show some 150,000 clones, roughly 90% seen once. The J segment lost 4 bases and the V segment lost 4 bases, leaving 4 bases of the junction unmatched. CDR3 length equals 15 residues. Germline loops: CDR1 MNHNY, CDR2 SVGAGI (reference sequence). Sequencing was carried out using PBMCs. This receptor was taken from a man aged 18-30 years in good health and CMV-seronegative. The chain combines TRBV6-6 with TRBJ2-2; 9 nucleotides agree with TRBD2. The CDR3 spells CASSFSSGITGELFF. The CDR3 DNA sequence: TGTGCCAGCAGTTTCTCTAGCGGGATCACCGGGGAGCTGTTTTTT.